Presented here are 16 T cell receptor beta chains from one specimen sequenced in a study of control samples from healthy donors and cancer patients. The repertoire was sequenced with immunoSEQ multiplex PCR; TCRdb's copy has only in-frame clones and lacks some. The sample includes about 130,000 clones, about 95% of them seen just once. Sequenced input: blood. The receptors come from a man under 40 in good health.

The J gene is TRBJ2-7, the V gene TRBV18; D is uncertain. With 3 bases removed from V and 5 bases from J, the gap between germline ends came to 14 bases. Per germline, CDR1 KGHSH and CDR2 LQKENI. The CDR3 loop spans 14 amino acids. CDR3 in amino acids: CASSPGSSTHEQYF. CDR3 bases: TGTGCCAGCTCACCTGGGTCCTCCACCCACGAGCAGTACTTC.

This CDR3 is CASSFSPAYEQYF. In DNA form, the CDR3 reads TGTGCCAGCAGTTTCTCCCCAGCATACGAGCAGTACTTC. This chain uses TRBV12-3 or TRBV12-4 with TRBJ2-7; no definite D call. Trimming left V 3 bases short and J 4 bases short, with 10 bases between. This CDR3 has 13 amino acids.

This chain links TRBV9 with TRBJ2-3, with 7 bases matching TRBD1. Losses at the gene ends were 4 bases for V and 0 bases for J; bases not matched to a gene: 8. CDR3 length: 16 amino acids. CDR1 SGDLS and CDR2 YYNGEE come from the germline V gene. CDR3 in DNA: TGTGCCAGCAGCTCCGGACAGGAGCTTAGCACAGATACGCAGTATTTT. It yields the protein CASSSGQELSTDTQYF.

As regards this clone: Distinct nucleotide sequences in the sample also encode this CDR3. The chain uses TRBV10-2 and TRBJ1-5; no clear D. Trimming removed 3 bases from V and 0 bases from J, with 3 bases in between. The CDR3 loop spans 13 amino acids. The germline V gene encodes CDR1 WSHSY and CDR2 SAAADI. The CDR3 coding sequence is TGCGCCAGCAGTGAAGGTAGCAATCAGCCCCAGCATTTT. This encodes CASSEGSNQPQHF.

The chain joins TRBV13 to TRBJ2-5; 11 nucleotides line up with TRBD2. V lost 6 bases, J lost 5 bases, and 14 bases stayed unmatched. The CDR3 totals 17 residues. The germline gives CDR1 PRHDT, CDR2 FYEKMQ (reference sequence). CDR3 DNA sequence: TGTGCCAGCAGTTTGGGACTAGCGGCCGTCGGAGGGGAGACCCAGTACTTC. Amino acid sequence: CASSLGLAAVGGETQYF. The full variable domain, rest sourced from reference TRBV13 and TRBJ2-5, is AAGVIQSPRHLIKEKRETATLKCYPIPRHDTVYWYQQGPGQDPQFLISFYEKMQSDKGSIPDRFSAQQFSDYHSELNMSSLELGDSALYFCASSLGLAAVGGETQYFGPGTRLLVL.

The chain couples TRBV18 to TRBJ2-1; no firm D call. In germline, CDR1 is KGHSH, CDR2 LQKENI. The CDR3 spans 13 residues. V lost 3 bases and J lost 0, with 3 bases in between. CDR3 region: CASSPPSYNEQFF. The CDR3 DNA sequence: TGTGCCAGCTCACCGCCCTCCTACAATGAGCAGTTCTTC.

The rearrangement links TRBV15 to TRBJ1-6; possible D gene TRBD1, 6 bases. Trimming took 0 bases from V and 7 from J, leaving 13 bases between them. CDR1 is LNHNV, CDR2 YYDKDF, per germline (reference sequence). The CDR3 is 16 residues long. The CDR3 DNA sequence: TGTGCCACCAGCAGAGAGGGGCCAGGGGTGAATTCACCCCTCCACTTT. It encodes CATSREGPGVNSPLHF.

This rearrangement joins TRBV6-2 or TRBV6-3 to TRBJ2-7, with unresolved D. Germline values: CDR1 MNHEY, CDR2 SVGEGT. The CDR3 has 19 amino acids. V dropped 4 bases and J dropped 3 bases, with 28 bases sitting between them. The CDR3 loop is CASSLSRLQSYGQNYEQYF. The DNA of the CDR3 is TGTGCCAGCAGTTTAAGTCGCCTACAATCTTACGGCCAAAACTACGAGCAGTACTTC.

The V call is TRBV27, the J call TRBJ1-1; unclear D gene. CDR3 length: 13 amino acids. Trimming pared 2 bases from V and 1 base from J, leaving 5 bases between. CDR1 and CDR2 (germline): MNHEY, SMNVEV (reference sequence). The DNA for the CDR3 is TGTGCCAGCAGTTTAGGCCAGAACACTGAAGCTTTCTTT. Translating gives CASSLGQNTEAFF.

The V gene is TRBV5-5, the J gene TRBJ1-2, with 8 bases lining up with TRBD1. The CDR3 totals 15 residues. The germline gives CDR1 SGHKS, CDR2 YYEKEE (reference sequence). V shed 2 bases and J 0 bases; nucleotides not matched to a gene: 3. CDR3 nucleotides: TGTGCCAGCAGCTTTCGGACAGGGACTAACTATGGCTACACCTTC. Translation: CASSFRTGTNYGYTF. Combining the CDR3 with reference TRBV5-5 and TRBJ1-2 gives the whole variable domain DAGVTQSPTHLIKTRGQQVTLRCSPISGHKSVSWYQQVLGQGPQFIFQYYEKEERGRGNFPDRFSARQFPNYSSELNVNALLLGDSALYLCASSFRTGTNYGYTFGSGTRLTVV.

In this sample, this clone turned up once. The gene calls are TRBV5-1 and TRBJ2-2, with TRBD1 as a possible D gene (6 bases). V dropped 5 bases and J dropped 1 base, with 12 bases sitting between them. The CDR3 has 15 residues. The germline V gene encodes CDR1 SGHRS and CDR2 YFSETQ. CDR3 coding DNA: TGCGCCAGCAGACTGGACAGCGGGAACACCGGGGAGCTGTTTTTT. Its protein product is CASRLDSGNTGELFF.

The genes are TRBV19 and TRBJ2-3, with no clear D. The CDR3 loop spans 13 amino acids. Germline V lookup: CDR1 LNHDA, CDR2 SQIVND (reference sequence). V was pared by 4 bases and J by 2 bases, with 7 bases between. The CDR3: CASSNLYTDTQYF. The CDR3 region has the DNA TGTGCCAGTAGTAACCTTTACACAGATACGCAGTATTTT.

V usage is TRBV3-1 (or the pseudogene TRBV3-2) and J usage is TRBJ1-1, with TRBD1 as a possible D gene (6 bases). CDR1 is LGHDT and CDR2 is YNNKEL in the germline V gene (reference sequence). V was shortened by 3 bases and J by 4 bases, with 15 bases between the two germline ends. The CDR3 runs to 15 residues. As DNA, the CDR3 is TGTGCCAGCAGCCATCCGCCGGGGGCGGCCACTGAAGCTTTCTTT. This translates into CASSHPPGAATEAFF.

The rearrangement joins TRBV15 to TRBJ2-5, with D possibly matching TRBD2 (7 bases). Germline V gives CDR1 LNHNV, CDR2 YYDKDF (reference sequence). V was pared by 1 base and J by 5 bases, with 11 bases between. CDR3 size: 14 residues. This CDR3 is CATSRAGRGETQYF. CDR3 nucleotide sequence: TGTGCCACCAGCAGAGCAGGGAGGGGGGAGACCCAGTACTTC.

The CDR3 reads CASSYQGNTEAFF. CDR3 coding DNA: TGTGCCAGCAGCTATCAGGGGAACACTGAAGCTTTCTTT. The rearrangement joins TRBV27 to TRBJ1-1; tentative D call: TRBD1 (5 bases). V lost 6 bases to trimming and J lost 1 base, with 9 bases between them. CDR3 length: 13 amino acids. From germline, CDR1 is MNHEY and CDR2 SMNVEV (reference sequence).

The chain is built from TRBV6-5 and TRBJ1-2, with 10 nucleotides matching TRBD1. There are 14 residues in the CDR3. Germline V gene lookup returns CDR1 MNHEY and CDR2 SVGAGI. The trim removed 6 bases at V and 6 bases at J, leaving 7 bases unmatched. CDR3 loop: CASSWGQGKDGYTF. In nucleotides, the CDR3 is TGTGCCAGCAGCTGGGGACAGGGGAAGGATGGCTACACCTTC.